Listed below are T cell receptor beta chains from one sample, sequenced in a study of control samples from healthy donors and cancer patients. Sequencing was performed with immunoSEQ multiplex PCR; in TCRdb, only in-frame clones are kept and a portion is missing. The sample consists of 20,000 to 25,000 clones, approximately 85% of them appearing once. The specimen sequenced was PBMCs. The origin of the receptors is a man aged 60-69 years with head and neck cancer. CDR3s include the opening cysteine and the closing phenylalanine or tryptophan. A D gene is named only where the DNA matches it firmly. Size tells how often a clone was seen (once, few, many) or the class of an expanded clone, and some rows leave it out.

.,TRBD1,TRBJ1-1,TRBV5-4,CASSWGTGQSTEAFF,TGTGCCAGCAGCTGGGGGACAGGTCAGAGCACTGAAGCTTTCTTT
.,TRBD1,TRBJ1-1,TRBV12-3/TRBV12-4,CASRGQLNTEAFF,TGTGCCAGCAGGGGACAGTTGAACACTGAAGCTTTCTTT
.,TRBD1,TRBJ1-5,TRBV10-3,CAISEGREGGKQPQHF,TGTGCCATCAGTGAGGGGAGGGAAGGGGGCAAACAGCCCCAGCATTTT
.,.,TRBJ2-5,TRBV25-1,CASGGMVAQETQYF,TGTGCCAGCGGAGGGATGGTAGCTCAAGAGACCCAGTACTTC
.,TRBD2,TRBJ2-5,TRBV7-8,CASSPYPGGEETQYF,TGTGCCAGCAGCCCTTACCCGGGAGGGGAAGAGACCCAGTACTTC
.,.,TRBJ2-5,TRBV7-2,CASSTGTWETQYF,TGTGCCAGCAGTACAGGGACATGGGAGACCCAGTACTTC
.,TRBD2,TRBJ2-1,TRBV18,CASSEASGSYEQFF,TGTGCCAGCTCTGAGGCTAGCGGGAGCTATGAGCAGTTCTTC
.,.,TRBJ1-5,TRBV15,CATGFSAYQPQHF,TGTGCCACGGGCTTCTCGGCATACCAGCCCCAGCATTTT
.,.,TRBJ1-3,TRBV12-3/TRBV12-4,CASSPSGGNTIYF,TGTGCCAGCAGCCCTTCGGGGGGAAACACCATATATTTT
.,.,TRBJ2-7,TRBV11-2,CASSLPESSYEQYF,TGTGCCAGCAGCTTACCCGAGAGCTCCTACGAGCAGTACTTC
.,.,TRBJ1-1,TRBV11-2,CASSPSDRNTEAFF,TGTGCCAGCAGCCCCTCGGACAGGAACACTGAAGCTTTCTTT
.,.,TRBJ1-1,TRBV7-2,CASSRMPNSEAFF,TGTGCCAGCAGCCGGATGCCCAACAGTGAAGCTTTCTTT
.,.,TRBJ2-2,TRBV7-9,CASSHTRAEALGELFF,TGTGCCAGCAGCCACACCCGAGCGGAGGCCCTCGGGGAGCTGTTTTTT
few,TRBD1,TRBJ2-2,TRBV7-6,CASSAGTDYTGELFF,TGTGCCAGCAGCGCCGGGACAGATTACACCGGGGAGCTGTTTTTT
.,.,TRBJ2-3,TRBV5-1,CASSLDVYTDTQYF,TGCGCCAGCAGCTTGGATGTCTACACAGATACGCAGTATTTT
.,TRBD1,TRBJ1-3,TRBV2,CASRRDSGNTIYF,TGTGCCAGCAGACGGGACAGCGGAAACACCATATATTTT
.,TRBD1,TRBJ1-1,TRBV28,CASTEWTGGATEAFF,TGTGCCAGCACTGAATGGACAGGGGGCGCGACTGAAGCTTTCTTT
.,.,TRBJ2-2,TRBV2,CASRRRGEDGELFF,TGTGCCAGCAGAAGAAGGGGGGAGGACGGGGAGCTGTTTTTT
.,.,TRBJ2-1,TRBV11-2,CASSRGAGARNEQFF,TGTGCCAGCAGCCGGGGGGCGGGGGCGAGGAATGAGCAGTTCTTC
.,.,TRBJ2-2,TRBV7-9,CASSSTIGGSYTGELFF,TGTGCCAGCAGCTCCACAATTGGGGGGAGTTATACCGGGGAGCTGTTTTTT
.,.,TRBJ2-1,TRBV5-1,CASSFTTGNEQFF,TGCGCCAGCAGCTTTACGACGGGGAATGAGCAGTTCTTC
once,.,TRBJ1-3,TRBV3-1/TRBV3-2,CASSQENAYSGNTIYF,TGTGCCAGCAGCCAAGAAAACGCCTACTCTGGAAACACCATATATTTT
.,TRBD2,TRBJ2-3,TRBV19,CASSIYSGSIDTQYF,TGTGCCAGTAGTATATACAGCGGGAGTATAGATACGCAGTATTTT
few,.,TRBJ1-2,TRBV2,CASSEIQGTSNYGYTF,TGTGCCAGCAGTGAAATACAGGGCACCTCAAACTATGGCTACACCTTC
.,.,TRBJ1-5,TRBV21-1,CASSKERGGQPQHF,TGTGCCAGCAGCAAAGAAAGGGGCGGTCAGCCCCAGCATTTT
.,.,TRBJ2-3,TRBV11-1,CASKASDRTDTQYF,TGTGCCAGCAAGGCGAGCGATCGCACAGATACGCAGTATTTT
.,.,TRBJ1-2,TRBV5-6,CASSLLRSGYTF,TGTGCCAGCAGCTTGCTGCGGAGCGGCTACACCTTC